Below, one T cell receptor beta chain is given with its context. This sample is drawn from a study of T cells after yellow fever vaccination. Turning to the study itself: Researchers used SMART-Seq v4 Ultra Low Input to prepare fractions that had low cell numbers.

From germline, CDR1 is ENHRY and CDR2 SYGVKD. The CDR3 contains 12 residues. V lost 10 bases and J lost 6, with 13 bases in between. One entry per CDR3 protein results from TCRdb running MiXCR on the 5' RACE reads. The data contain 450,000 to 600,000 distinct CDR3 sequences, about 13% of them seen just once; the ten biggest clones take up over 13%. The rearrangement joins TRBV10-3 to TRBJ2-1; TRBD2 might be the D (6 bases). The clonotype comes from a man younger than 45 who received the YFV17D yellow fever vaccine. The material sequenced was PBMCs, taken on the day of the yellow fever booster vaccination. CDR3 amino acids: CATGGPSNEQFF. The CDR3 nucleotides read TGTGCCACCGGGGGACCTAGCAATGAGCAGTTCTTC.